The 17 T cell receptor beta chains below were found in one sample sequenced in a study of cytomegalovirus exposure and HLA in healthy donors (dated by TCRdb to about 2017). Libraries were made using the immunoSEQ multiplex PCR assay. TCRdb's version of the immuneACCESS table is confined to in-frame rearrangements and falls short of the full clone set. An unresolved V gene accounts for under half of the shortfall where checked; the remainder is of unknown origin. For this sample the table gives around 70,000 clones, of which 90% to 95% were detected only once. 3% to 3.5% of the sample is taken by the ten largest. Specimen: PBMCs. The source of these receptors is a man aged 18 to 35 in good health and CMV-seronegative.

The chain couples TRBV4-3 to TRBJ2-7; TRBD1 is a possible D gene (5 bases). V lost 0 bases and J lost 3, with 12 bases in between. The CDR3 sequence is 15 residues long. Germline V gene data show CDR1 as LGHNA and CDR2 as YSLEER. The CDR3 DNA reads TGCGCCAGCAGCCAAGATGGGGCCGAACACTACGAGCAGTACTTC. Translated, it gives CASSQDGAEHYEQYF.

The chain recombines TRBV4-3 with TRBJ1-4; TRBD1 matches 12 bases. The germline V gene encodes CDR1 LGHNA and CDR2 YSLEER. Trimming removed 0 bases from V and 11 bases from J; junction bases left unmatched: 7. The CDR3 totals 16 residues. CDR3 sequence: CASSQEGTGGVRKLFF. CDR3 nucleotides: TGCGCCAGCAGCCAAGAGGGGACAGGGGGCGTTAGGAAACTGTTTTTT.

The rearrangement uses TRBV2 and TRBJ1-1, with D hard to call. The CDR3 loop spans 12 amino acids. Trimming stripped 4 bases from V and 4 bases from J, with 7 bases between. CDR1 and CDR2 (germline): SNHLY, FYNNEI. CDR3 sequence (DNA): TGTGCCAGCAGTGGTGGAGGCACTGAAGCTTTCTTT. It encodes CASSGGGTEAFF.

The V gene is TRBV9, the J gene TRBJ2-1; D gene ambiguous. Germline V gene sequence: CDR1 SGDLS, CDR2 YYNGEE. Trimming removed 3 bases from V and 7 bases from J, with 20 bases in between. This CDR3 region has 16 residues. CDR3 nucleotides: TGTGCCAGCAGCGGGTGGGCAGGTAATTCGTGGAATGAGCAGTTCTTC. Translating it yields CASSGWAGNSWNEQFF.

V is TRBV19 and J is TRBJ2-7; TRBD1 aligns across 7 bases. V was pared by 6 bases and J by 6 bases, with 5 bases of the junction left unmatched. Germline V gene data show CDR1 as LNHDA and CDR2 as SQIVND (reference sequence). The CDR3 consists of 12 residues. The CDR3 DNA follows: TGTGCCAGTAGCCACGGGACAGTCGAGCAGTACTTC. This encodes CASSHGTVEQYF.

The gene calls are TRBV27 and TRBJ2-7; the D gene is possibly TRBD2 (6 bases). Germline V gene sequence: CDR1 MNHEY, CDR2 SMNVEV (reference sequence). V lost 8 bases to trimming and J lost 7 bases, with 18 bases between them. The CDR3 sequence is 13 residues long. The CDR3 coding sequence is TGTGCCAGCCATACATTGACGGGGGAGGAGCAGTACTTC. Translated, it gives CASHTLTGEEQYF.

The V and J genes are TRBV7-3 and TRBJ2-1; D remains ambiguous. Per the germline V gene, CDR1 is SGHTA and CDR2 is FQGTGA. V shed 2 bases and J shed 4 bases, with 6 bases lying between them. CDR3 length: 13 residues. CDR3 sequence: CASSLGAYNEQFF. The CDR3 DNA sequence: TGTGCCAGCAGCTTAGGAGCATACAATGAGCAGTTCTTC.

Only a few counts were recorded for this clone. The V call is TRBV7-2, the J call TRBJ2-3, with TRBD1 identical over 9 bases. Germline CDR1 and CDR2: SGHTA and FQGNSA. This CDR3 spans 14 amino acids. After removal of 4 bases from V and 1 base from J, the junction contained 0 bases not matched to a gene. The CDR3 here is CASSWTGGTDTQYF. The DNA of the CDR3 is TGTGCCAGCAGCTGGACAGGGGGCACAGATACGCAGTATTTT.

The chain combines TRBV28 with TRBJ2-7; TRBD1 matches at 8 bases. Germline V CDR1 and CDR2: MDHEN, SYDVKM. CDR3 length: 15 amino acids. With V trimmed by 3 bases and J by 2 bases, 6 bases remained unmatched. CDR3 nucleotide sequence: TGTGCCAGCAGTTTTGTGCAGGGGGCGGCCTACGAGCAGTACTTC. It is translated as CASSFVQGAAYEQYF.

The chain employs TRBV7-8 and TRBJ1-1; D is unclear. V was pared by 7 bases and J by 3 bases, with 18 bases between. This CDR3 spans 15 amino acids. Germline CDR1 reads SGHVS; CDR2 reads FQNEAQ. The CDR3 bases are TGTGCCAGCACCCCCCAAGGAAGAGGCTACACTGAAGCTTTCTTT. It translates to CASTPQGRGYTEAFF.

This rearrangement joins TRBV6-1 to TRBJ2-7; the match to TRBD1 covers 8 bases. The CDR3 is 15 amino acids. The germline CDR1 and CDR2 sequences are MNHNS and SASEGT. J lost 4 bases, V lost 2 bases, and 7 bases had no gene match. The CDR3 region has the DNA TGTGCCAGCAGTGAAACAATGACAGGGGCGTACGAGCAGTACTTC. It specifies CASSETMTGAYEQYF.

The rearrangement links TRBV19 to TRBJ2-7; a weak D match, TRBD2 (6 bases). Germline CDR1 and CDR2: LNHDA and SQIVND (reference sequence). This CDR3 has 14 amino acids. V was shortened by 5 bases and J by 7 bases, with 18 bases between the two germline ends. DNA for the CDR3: TGTGCCAGTAGTCCTACCGGAGGGATGGGTGAGCAGTACTTC. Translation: CASSPTGGMGEQYF.

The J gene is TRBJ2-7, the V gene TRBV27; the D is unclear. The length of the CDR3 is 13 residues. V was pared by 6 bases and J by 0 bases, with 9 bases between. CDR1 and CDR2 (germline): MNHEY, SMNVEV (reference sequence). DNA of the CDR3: TGTGCCAGCAGCCCAATGAGCTCCTACGAGCAGTACTTC. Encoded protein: CASSPMSSYEQYF.

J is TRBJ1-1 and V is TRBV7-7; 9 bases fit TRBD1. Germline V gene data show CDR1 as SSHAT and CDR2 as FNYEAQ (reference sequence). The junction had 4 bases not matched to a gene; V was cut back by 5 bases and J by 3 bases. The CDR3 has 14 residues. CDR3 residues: CASSAWTGDTEAFF. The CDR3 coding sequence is TGTGCCAGCAGCGCCTGGACAGGGGACACTGAAGCTTTCTTT.

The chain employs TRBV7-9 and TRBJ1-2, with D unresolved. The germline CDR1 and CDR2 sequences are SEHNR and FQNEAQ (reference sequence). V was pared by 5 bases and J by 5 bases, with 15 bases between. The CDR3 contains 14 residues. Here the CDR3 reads CASSPDTSRYGYTF. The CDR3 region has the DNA TGTGCCAGCAGCCCAGACACTTCCCGATATGGCTACACCTTC.

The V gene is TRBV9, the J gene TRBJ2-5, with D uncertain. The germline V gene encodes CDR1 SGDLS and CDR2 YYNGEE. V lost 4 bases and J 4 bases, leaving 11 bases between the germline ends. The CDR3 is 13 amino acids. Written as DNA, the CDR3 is TGTGCCAGCAGCAGAACTTTCGGAGAGACCCAGTACTTC. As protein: CASSRTFGETQYF.

This CDR3 is CASSPFSGTEAFF. In nucleotides, the CDR3 is TGTGCCAGCAGCCCCTTTAGTGGTACTGAAGCTTTCTTT. J is TRBJ1-1 and V is TRBV6-4; no clear D gene. Germline assignment: CDR1 MRHNA and CDR2 SNTAGT. V lost 6 bases and J lost 5, with 13 bases in between. The CDR3 is 13 amino acids.